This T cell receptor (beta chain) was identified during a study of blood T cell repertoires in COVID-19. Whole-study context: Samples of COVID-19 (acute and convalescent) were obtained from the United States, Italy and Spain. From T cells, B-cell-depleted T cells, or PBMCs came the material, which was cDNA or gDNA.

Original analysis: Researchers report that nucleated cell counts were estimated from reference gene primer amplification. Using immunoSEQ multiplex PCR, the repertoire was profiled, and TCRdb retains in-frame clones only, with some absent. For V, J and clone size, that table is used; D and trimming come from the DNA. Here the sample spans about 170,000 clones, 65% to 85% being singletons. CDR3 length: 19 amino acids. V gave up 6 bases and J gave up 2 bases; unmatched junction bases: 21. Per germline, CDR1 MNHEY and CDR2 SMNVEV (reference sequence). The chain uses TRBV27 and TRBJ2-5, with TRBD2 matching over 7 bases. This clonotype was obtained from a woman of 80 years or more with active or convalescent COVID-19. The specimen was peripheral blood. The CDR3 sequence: CASSRAGTNERSTQETQYF. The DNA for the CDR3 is TGTGCCAGCAGCCGGGCCGGGACTAATGAGAGAAGCACTCAAGAGACCCAGTACTTC.